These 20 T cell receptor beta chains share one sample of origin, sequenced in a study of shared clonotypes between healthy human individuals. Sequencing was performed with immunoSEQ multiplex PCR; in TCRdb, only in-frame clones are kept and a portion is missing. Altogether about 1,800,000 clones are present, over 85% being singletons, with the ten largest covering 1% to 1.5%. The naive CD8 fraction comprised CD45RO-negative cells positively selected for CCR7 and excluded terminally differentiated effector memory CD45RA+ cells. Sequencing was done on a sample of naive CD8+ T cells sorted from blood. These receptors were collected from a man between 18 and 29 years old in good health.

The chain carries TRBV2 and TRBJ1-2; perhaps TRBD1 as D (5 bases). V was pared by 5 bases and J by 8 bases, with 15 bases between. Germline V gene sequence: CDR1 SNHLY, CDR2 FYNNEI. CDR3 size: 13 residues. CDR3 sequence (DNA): TGTGCCAGCAGTCCCGGGACTATGGGAGGCTACACCTTC. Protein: CASSPGTMGGYTF.

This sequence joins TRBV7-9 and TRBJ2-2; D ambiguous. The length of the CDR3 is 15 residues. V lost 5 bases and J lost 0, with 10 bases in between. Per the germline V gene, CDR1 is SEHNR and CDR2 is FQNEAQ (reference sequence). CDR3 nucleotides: TGTGCCAGCAGCAGTACGGCCACGAACACCGGGGAGCTGTTTTTT. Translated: CASSSTATNTGELFF.

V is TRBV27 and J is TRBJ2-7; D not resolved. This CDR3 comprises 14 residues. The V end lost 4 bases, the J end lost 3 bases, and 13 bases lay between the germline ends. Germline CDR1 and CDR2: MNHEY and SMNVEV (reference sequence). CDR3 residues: CASSSLGGVYEQYF. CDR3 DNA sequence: TGTGCCAGCAGTTCTCTAGGTGGGGTCTACGAGCAGTACTTC.

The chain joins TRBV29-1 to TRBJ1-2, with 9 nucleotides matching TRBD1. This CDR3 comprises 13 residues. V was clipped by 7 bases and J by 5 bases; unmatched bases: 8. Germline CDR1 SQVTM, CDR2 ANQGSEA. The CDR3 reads CSADPGQGYGYTF. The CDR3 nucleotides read TGCAGCGCCGATCCGGGACAGGGATATGGCTACACCTTC.

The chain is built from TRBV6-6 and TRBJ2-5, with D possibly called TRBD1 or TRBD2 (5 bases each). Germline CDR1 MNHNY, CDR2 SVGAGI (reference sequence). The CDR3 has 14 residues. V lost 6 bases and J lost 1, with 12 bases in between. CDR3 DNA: TGTGCCAGCAGCCCCATGGGACCCCAAGAGACCCAGTACTTC. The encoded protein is CASSPMGPQETQYF.

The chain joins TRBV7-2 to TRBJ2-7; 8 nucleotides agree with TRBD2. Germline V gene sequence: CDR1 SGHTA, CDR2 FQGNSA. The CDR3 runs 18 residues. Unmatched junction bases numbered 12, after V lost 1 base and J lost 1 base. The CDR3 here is CASSLDPAWVAGSYEQYF. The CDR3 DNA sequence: TGTGCCAGCAGCTTAGATCCTGCTTGGGTAGCGGGGTCCTACGAGCAGTACTTC.

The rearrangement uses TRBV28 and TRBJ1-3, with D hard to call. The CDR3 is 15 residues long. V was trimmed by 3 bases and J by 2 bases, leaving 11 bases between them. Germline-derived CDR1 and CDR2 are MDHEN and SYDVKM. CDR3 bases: TGTGCCAGCAGTTTGGACTTTAACCCTGGAAACACCATATATTTT. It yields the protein CASSLDFNPGNTIYF.

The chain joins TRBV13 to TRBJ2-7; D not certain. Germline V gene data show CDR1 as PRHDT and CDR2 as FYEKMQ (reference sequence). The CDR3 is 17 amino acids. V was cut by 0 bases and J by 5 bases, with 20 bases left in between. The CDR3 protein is CASSLGGLRVPDDEQYF. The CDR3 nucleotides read TGTGCCAGCAGCTTAGGGGGATTACGGGTCCCAGACGACGAGCAGTACTTC.

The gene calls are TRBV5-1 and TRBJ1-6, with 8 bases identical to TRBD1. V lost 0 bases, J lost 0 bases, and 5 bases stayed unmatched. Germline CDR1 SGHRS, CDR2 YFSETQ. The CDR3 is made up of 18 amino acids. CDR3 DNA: TGCGCCAGCAGCTTGGGCTTGGGACAGGACTCCTATAATTCACCCCTCCACTTT. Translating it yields CASSLGLGQDSYNSPLHF.

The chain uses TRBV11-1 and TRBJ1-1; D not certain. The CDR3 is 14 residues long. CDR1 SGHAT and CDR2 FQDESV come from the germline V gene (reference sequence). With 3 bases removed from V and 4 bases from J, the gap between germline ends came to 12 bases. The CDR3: CASSFRRGGTEAFF. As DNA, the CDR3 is TGTGCCAGCAGCTTTCGTCGGGGAGGCACTGAAGCTTTCTTT.

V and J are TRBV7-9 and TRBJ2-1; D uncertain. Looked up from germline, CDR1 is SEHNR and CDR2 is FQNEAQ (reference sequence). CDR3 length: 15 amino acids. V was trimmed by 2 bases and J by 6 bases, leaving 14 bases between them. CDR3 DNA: TGTGCCAGCAGCTTATTAGCAGAGTCAAGCAATGAGCAGTTCTTC. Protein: CASSLLAESSNEQFF.

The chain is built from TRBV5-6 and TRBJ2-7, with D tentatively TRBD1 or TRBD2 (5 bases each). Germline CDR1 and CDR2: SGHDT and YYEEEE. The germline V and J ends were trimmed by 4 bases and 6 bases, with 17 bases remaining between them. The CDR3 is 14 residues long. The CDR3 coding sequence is TGTGCCAGCAGCGTCGCCGGGACGAAAATCGAGCAGTACTTC. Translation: CASSVAGTKIEQYF.

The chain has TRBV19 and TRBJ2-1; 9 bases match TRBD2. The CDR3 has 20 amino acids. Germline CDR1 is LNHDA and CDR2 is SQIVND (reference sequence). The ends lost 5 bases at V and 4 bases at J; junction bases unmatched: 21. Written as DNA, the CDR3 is TGTGCCAGTAGTCCAAGGGCAGGGGTAATAATAGCGGGAGTATACAATGAGCAGTTCTTC. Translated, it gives CASSPRAGVIIAGVYNEQFF.

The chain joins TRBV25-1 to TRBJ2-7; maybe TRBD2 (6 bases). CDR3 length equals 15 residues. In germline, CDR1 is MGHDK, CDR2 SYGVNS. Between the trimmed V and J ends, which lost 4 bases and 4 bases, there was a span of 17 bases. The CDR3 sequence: CASSGAGTSSYEQYF. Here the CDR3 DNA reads TGTGCCAGCAGTGGAGCCGGGACTTCTAGTTACGAGCAGTACTTC.

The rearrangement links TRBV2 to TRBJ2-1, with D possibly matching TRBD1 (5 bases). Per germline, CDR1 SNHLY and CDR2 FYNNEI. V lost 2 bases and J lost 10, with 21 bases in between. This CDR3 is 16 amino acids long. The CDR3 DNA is TGTGCCAGCAGTGAACAGGGCAGCTTTACAATGAGCGAGCAGTTCTTC. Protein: CASSEQGSFTMSEQFF.

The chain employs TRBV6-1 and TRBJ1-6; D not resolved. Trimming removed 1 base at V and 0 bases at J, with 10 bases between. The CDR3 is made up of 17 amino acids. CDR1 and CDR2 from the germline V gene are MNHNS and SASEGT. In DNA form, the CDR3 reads TGTGCCAGCAGTGAAGTTGGAATAAGCTCCTATAATTCACCCCTCCACTTT. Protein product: CASSEVGISSYNSPLHF.

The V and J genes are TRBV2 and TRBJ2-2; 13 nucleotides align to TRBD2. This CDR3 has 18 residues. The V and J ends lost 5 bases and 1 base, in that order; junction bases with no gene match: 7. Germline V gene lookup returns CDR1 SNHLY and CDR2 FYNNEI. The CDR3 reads CASSPSGTSGMNTGELFF. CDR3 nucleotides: TGTGCCAGCAGTCCAAGCGGGACTAGCGGGATGAACACCGGGGAGCTGTTTTTT.

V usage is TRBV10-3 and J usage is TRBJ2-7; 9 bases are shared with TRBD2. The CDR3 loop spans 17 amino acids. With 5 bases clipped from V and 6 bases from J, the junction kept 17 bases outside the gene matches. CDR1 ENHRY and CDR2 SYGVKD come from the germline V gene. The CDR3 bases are TGTGCCATCAGTCAAGGGGGACTAGCCCAAGGTACAGGCGAGCAGTACTTC. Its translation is CAISQGGLAQGTGEQYF.

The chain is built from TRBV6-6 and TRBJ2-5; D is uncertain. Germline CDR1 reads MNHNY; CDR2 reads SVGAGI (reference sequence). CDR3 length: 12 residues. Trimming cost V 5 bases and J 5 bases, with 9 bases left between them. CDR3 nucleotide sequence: TGTGCCAGCAGTAGTATGGGGGAGACCCAGTACTTC. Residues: CASSSMGETQYF.

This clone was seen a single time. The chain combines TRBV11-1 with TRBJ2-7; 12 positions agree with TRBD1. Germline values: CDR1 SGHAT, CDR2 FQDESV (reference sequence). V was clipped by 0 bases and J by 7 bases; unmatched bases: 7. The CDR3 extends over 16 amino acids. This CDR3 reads CASSLAHGTGGDEQYF. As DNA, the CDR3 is TGTGCCAGCAGCTTAGCGCACGGGACAGGGGGCGATGAGCAGTACTTC.